This T cell receptor (beta chain) is drawn from a study of OX40 agonist ivuxolimab in advanced cancers. The CDR3 has 15 amino acids. Germline V gene sequence: CDR1 SGDLS, CDR2 YYNGEE. After removal of 3 bases from V and 5 bases from J, the junction contained 5 bases not matched to a gene. Using immunoSEQ multiplex PCR, the repertoire was profiled, and TCRdb retains in-frame clones only, with some absent. The sample holds tens of thousands of clones, 80% seen once. The receptor's source is an adult with an advanced solid tumor such as melanoma, head and neck, liver or kidney cancer. The chain combines TRBV9 with TRBJ1-1, with TRBD1 identical over 12 bases. The material sequenced was CD4+ or CD8+ T cells sorted from blood, taken in a trial of the OX40 agonist ivuxolimab. The chain's CDR3 is CASSARDRGRTEAFF. In DNA form, the CDR3 reads TGTGCCAGCAGCGCACGGGACAGGGGGCGTACTGAAGCTTTCTTT.